These 18 T cell receptor beta chains were all obtained from the same sample, sequenced in a study of control samples from healthy donors and cancer patients. Repertoires were generated with immunoSEQ multiplex PCR, while TCRdb's copy carries only in-frame clones and drops some. Of approximately 70,000 clones listed, more than 80% were seen once; the top ten hold about 15%. The sequenced sample was blood. Every receptor here comes from a man between 45 and 60 years old in good health.

The count of this clone is one. The J gene is TRBJ1-2, the V gene TRBV7-2; unclear D gene. There are 14 residues in the CDR3. Germline CDR1 SGHTA, CDR2 FQGNSA. Trimming removed 1 base at V and 1 base at J, with 7 bases between. CDR3 coding DNA: TGTGCCAGCAGCTTAGGGATGAATAACTATGGCTACACCTTC. This codes for CASSLGMNNYGYTF.

The CDR3 nucleotides read TGCGCCAGCAGTCGAGAGTCAGATACGCAGTATTTT. It yields the protein CASSRESDTQYF. This sequence joins TRBV10-1 and TRBJ2-3; D remains ambiguous. The CDR3 is made up of 12 amino acids. V was shortened by 5 bases and J by 4 bases, with 7 bases between the two germline ends. Germline values: CDR1 WNHNN, CDR2 SYGVQD (reference sequence).

This clone was counted only a few times. CDR3 DNA sequence: TGTGCCAGCAGCCAAGAGGGGGGGCTGCAGTTCTTC. Translating gives CASSQEGGLQFF. The chain employs TRBV4-2 and TRBJ2-1; a weak D match, TRBD2 (7 bases). The V end was cut by 0 bases, the J end by 12 bases, with 9 bases between. The CDR3 length is 12 residues. The germline gives CDR1 LGHNA, CDR2 YNFKEQ.

The chain combines TRBV9 with TRBJ1-2, with TRBD1 as a possible D gene (5 bases). Germline CDR1 is SGDLS and CDR2 is YYNGEE. This CDR3 has 15 amino acids. Deletions cut 0 bases from V and 5 bases from J, with 14 bases between. CDR3 sequence (DNA): TGTGCCAGCAGCGTAGATGGCAGGGACGCATATGGCTACACCTTC. Protein product: CASSVDGRDAYGYTF.

This sequence joins TRBV29-1 and TRBJ2-6; D is possibly TRBD2 (6 bases). Germline-derived CDR1 and CDR2 are SQVTM and ANQGSEA. CDR3 size: 18 residues. Trimming pared 2 bases from V and 3 bases from J, leaving 20 bases between. The CDR3, as DNA: TGCAGCGTTGAATTTGCGGGCCCGGGAGTGTTTGGGGCCAACGTCCTGACTTTC. Its protein is CSVEFAGPGVFGANVLTF. Full variable domain (outside the CDR3, taken from reference TRBV29-1 and TRBJ2-6): SAVISQKPSRDICQRGTSLTIQCQVDSQVTMMFWYRQQPGQSLTLIATANQGSEATYESGFVIDKFPISRPNLTFSTLTVSNMSPEDSSIYLCSVEFAGPGVFGANVLTFGAGSRLTVL.

The V call is TRBV5-1, the J call TRBJ1-1; 7 bases line up with TRBD1. The junction had 8 bases not matched to a gene; V was cut back by 4 bases and J by 2 bases. Germline V lookup: CDR1 SGHRS, CDR2 YFSETQ. This CDR3 spans 15 amino acids. Written as DNA, the CDR3 is TGCGCCAGCAGCGCAGAGGGGGCGGGCAACACTGAAGCTTTCTTT. Protein product: CASSAEGAGNTEAFF.

The chain carries TRBV5-4 and TRBJ2-3; TRBD2 is a possible D gene (6 bases). Germline CDR1 reads SGHNT; CDR2 reads YYREEE (reference sequence). The CDR3 has 11 residues. The V end lost 5 bases, the J end lost 6 bases, and 7 bases lay between the germline ends. The CDR3 DNA reads as TGTGCCAGCAGAGGAGGGGATACGCAGTATTTT. Translating it yields CASRGGDTQYF.

V and J are TRBV7-2 and TRBJ1-5, with D perhaps TRBD1 (6 bases). The germline V gene has CDR1 SGHTA and CDR2 FQGNSA. The V gene lost 2 bases and the J gene lost 0 bases, with 11 bases spanning the gap. CDR3 length: 16 residues. CDR3 DNA sequence: TGTGCCAGCAGCTTAATCCAGGGGTTTAGCAATCAGCCCCAGCATTTT. Protein product: CASSLIQGFSNQPQHF.

The chain is built from TRBV4-3 and TRBJ2-5, with D possibly TRBD2 on 5 matching bases. The CDR3 has 16 amino acids. Between the trimmed V and J ends, which lost 1 base and 4 bases, there was a span of 16 bases. Looked up from germline, CDR1 is LGHNA and CDR2 is YSLEER. In DNA form, the CDR3 reads TGCGCCAGCAGCCAAGGCAACGGGATGGGAAGAGAGACCCAGTACTTC. As protein: CASSQGNGMGRETQYF.

The chain couples TRBV19 to TRBJ1-2, with 7 bases identical to TRBD1. From germline, CDR1 is LNHDA and CDR2 SQIVND (reference sequence). The CDR3 contains 13 residues. The J segment lost 7 bases and the V segment lost 2 bases, leaving 4 bases of the junction unmatched. The DNA of the CDR3 is TGTGCCAGTAGTATATCAGGGGGATTTGGCTACACCTTC. It encodes CASSISGGFGYTF.

The rearrangement uses TRBV3-1 (or the pseudogene TRBV3-2) and TRBJ2-1; D remains ambiguous. Germline V gene data show CDR1 as LGHDT and CDR2 as YNNKEL (reference sequence). Trimming took 2 bases from V and 6 from J, leaving 8 bases between them. The CDR3 sequence is 13 residues long. DNA of the CDR3: TGTGCCAGCAGCCAAAGGAGTTTCAATGAGCAGTTCTTC. Amino acids: CASSQRSFNEQFF.

The J gene is TRBJ1-1, the V gene TRBV4-3; the match to TRBD1 covers 8 bases. Unmatched junction bases numbered 1, after V lost 1 base and J lost 3 bases. The CDR3 consists of 14 residues. Germline CDR1 LGHNA, CDR2 YSLEER. The CDR3: CASSQGDRHTEAFF. CDR3 DNA sequence: TGCGCCAGCAGCCAAGGGGACAGGCACACTGAAGCTTTCTTT.

This chain joins TRBV19 and TRBJ2-1; TRBD1 aligns across 7 bases. The V gene end was trimmed by 6 bases and the J gene end by 6 bases; junction bases not matched to a gene: 8. Germline values: CDR1 LNHDA, CDR2 SQIVND (reference sequence). This CDR3 comprises 14 residues. DNA for the CDR3: TGTGCCAGTAGCGACCTCGGGACAGCCAATGAGCAGTTCTTC. Translation gives CASSDLGTANEQFF.

The rearrangement joins TRBV19 to TRBJ1-1; 12 nucleotides align to TRBD1. The CDR3 contains 15 residues. Germline V CDR1 and CDR2: LNHDA, SQIVND (reference sequence). V lost 6 bases, J lost 5 bases, and 7 bases stayed unmatched. The CDR3 nucleotides read TGTGCCAGTAGAGGGGACAGGGGGCAATGGACTGAAGCTTTCTTT. It yields the protein CASRGDRGQWTEAFF.

The chain couples TRBV5-1 to TRBJ2-7; the D gene could be TRBD1 or TRBD2 (5 bases each). This CDR3 region has 14 residues. The germline gives CDR1 SGHRS, CDR2 YFSETQ. Between the trimmed V and J ends, which lost 2 bases and 3 bases, there was a span of 12 bases. The CDR3 DNA sequence: TGCGCCAGCAGCTTCGGGACGGGCCACTACGAGCAGTACTTC. It specifies CASSFGTGHYEQYF.

The chain has TRBV5-1 and TRBJ1-3; TRBD1 is a possible D gene (6 bases). The CDR3 loop spans 13 amino acids. CDR1 is SGHRS, CDR2 YFSETQ, per germline. V dropped 5 bases and J dropped 4 bases, with 10 bases sitting between them. The CDR3 nucleotides are TGCGCCAGCAGGACAGGCTCCGGAAACACCATATATTTT. Amino acid sequence: CASRTGSGNTIYF.

V gene TRBV10-3 combines with J gene TRBJ1-3, with TRBD1 matching 9 bases. Germline V gene data show CDR1 as ENHRY and CDR2 as SYGVKD. The V segment lost 4 bases and the J segment 0 bases; nucleotides outside the gene matches: 10. The CDR3 runs to 18 residues. The CDR3, as DNA: TGTGCCATCAGTGTAAGCAGGACAGGGGAGACCTCTGGAAACACCATATATTTT. This gives the protein CAISVSRTGETSGNTIYF.

The CDR3 sequence is CASSLGTDPTTQYF. CDR3 nucleotide sequence: TGTGCCAGCAGTCTGGGGACAGACCCGACGACCCAGTACTTC. The gene calls are TRBV27 and TRBJ2-5; TRBD1 aligns across 7 bases. V lost 5 bases and J lost 7; bases outside the gene matches: 10. In germline, CDR1 is MNHEY, CDR2 SMNVEV (reference sequence). The length of the CDR3 is 14 residues.